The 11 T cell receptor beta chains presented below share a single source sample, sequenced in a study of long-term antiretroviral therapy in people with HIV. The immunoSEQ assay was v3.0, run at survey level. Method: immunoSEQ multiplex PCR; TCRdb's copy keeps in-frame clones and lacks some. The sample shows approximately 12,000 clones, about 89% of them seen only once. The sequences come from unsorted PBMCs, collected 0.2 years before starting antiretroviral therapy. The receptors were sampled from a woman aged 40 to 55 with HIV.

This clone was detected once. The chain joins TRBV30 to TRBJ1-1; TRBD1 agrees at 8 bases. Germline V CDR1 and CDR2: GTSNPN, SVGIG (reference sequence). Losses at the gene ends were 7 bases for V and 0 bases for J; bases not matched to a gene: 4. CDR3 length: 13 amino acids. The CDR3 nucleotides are TGTGCCTTCTCGGGACAGGTGAACACTGAAGCTTTCTTT. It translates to CAFSGQVNTEAFF.

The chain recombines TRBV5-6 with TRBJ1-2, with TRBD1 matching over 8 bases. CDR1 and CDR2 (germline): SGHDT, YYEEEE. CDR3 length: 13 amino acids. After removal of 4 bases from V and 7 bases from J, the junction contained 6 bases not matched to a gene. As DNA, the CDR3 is TGTGCCAGCAGCCTGTACACAGGGGGTGGCTACACCTTC. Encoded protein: CASSLYTGGGYTF.

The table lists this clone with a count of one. The CDR3 spells CASSGGLRQGAWSSGNTIYF. The CDR3 DNA reads as TGTGCCAGCAGCGGAGGCTTAAGGCAGGGGGCCTGGAGCTCTGGAAACACCATATATTTT. The chain joins TRBV9 to TRBJ1-3, with 8 bases fitting TRBD1. This CDR3 contains 20 residues. Germline trimming cut 3 bases from V and 0 bases from J; bases unmatched to any gene: 17. Germline V CDR1 and CDR2: SGDLS, YYNGEE.

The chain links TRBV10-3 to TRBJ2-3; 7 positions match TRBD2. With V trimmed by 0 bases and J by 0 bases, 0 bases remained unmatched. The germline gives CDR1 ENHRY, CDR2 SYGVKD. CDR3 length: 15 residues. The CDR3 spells CAISESGGSTDTQYF. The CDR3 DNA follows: TGTGCCATCAGTGAGTCGGGGGGGAGCACAGATACGCAGTATTTT.

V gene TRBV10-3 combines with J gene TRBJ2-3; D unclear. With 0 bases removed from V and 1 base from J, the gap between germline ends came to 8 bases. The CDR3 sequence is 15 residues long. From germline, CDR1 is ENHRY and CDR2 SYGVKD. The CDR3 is CAISESLTGTDTQYF. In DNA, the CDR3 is TGTGCCATCAGTGAGTCATTGACGGGCACAGATACGCAGTATTTT.

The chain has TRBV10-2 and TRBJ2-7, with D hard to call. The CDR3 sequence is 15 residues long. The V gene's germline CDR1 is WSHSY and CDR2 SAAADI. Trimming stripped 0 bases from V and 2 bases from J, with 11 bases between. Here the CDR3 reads CASSESDVRTYEQYF. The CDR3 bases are TGCGCCAGCAGTGAGTCCGATGTCAGGACCTACGAGCAGTACTTC.

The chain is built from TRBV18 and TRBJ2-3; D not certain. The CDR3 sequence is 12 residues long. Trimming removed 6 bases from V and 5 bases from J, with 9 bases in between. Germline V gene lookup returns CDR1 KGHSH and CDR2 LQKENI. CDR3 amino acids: CASSPWGDTQYF. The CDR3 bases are TGTGCCAGCTCGCCTTGGGGAGATACGCAGTATTTT.

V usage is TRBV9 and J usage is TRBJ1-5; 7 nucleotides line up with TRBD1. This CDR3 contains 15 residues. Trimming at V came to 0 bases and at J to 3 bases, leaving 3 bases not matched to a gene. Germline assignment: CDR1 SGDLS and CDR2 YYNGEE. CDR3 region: CASSVGQGFNQPQHF. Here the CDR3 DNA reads TGTGCCAGCAGCGTAGGACAGGGCTTCAATCAGCCCCAGCATTTT.

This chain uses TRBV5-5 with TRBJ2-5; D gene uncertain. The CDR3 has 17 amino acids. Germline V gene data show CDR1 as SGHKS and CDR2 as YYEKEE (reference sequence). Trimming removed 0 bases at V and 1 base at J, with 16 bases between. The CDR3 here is CASSLEPRMGIQETQYF. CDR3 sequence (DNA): TGTGCCAGCAGCTTGGAACCCAGGATGGGGATCCAAGAGACCCAGTACTTC.

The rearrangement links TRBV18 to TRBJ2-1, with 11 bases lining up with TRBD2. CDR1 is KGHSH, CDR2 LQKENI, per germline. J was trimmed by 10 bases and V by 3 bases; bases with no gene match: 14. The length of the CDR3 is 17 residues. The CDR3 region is CASSPIDLAGGSMEQFF. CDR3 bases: TGTGCCAGCTCACCGATTGATTTAGCGGGGGGGTCCATGGAGCAGTTCTTC. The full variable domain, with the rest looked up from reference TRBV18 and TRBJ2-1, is NAGVMQNPRHLVRRRGQEARLRCSPMKGHSHVYWYRQLPEEGLKFMVYLQKENIIDESGMPKERFSAEFPKEGPSILRIQQVVRGDSAAYFCASSPIDLAGGSMEQFFGPGTRLTVL.

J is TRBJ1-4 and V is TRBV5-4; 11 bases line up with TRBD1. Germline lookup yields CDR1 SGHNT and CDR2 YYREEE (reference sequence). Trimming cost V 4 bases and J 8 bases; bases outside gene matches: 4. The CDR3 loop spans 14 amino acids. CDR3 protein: CASSLDRGQEKLFF. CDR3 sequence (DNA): TGTGCCAGCAGCCTGGACAGGGGGCAAGAAAAACTGTTTTTT. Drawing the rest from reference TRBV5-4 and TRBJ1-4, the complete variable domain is ETGVTQSPTHLIKTRGQQVTLRCSSQSGHNTVSWYQQALGQGPQFIFQYYREEENGRGNFPPRFSGLQFPNYSSELNVNALELDDSALYLCASSLDRGQEKLFFGSGTQLSVL.